Listed below are T cell receptor beta chains from one sample, sequenced in a study of T-cell reconstitution after alpha-beta-depleted transplantation in children. TCRdb re-derived calls from the PCR reads in MiXCR, one entry per CDR3 protein. The table includes some 600,000 distinct CDR3 sequences, 10% to 15% detected once. Sequences were derived from PBMCs, mostly from graft donor cells, sampled 360 days after TCRalphabeta/CD19-depleted stem cell transplant. The source is a male patient between 10 and 17 years old who had a stem cell transplant for acute myeloid leukemia, so the T cells may come from the graft donor. The CDR3 runs from the conserved cysteine through the conserved F or W. Each record gives: clone size, V gene, D gene, J gene, CDR3 DNA, CDR3 protein. The D gene is left open where the match is weak. Not all rows give a size; the values are once, few, many and, for expanded clones, a class.

.	TRBV12-3/TRBV12-4	.	TRBJ1-6	TGTGCCAGCAGTTGGGGTAATCATTCACCCCTCCACTTT	CASSWGNHSPLHF
.	TRBV25-1	.	TRBJ2-2	TGTGCCAGCACCAGGGGGAACCAAGCGGGCGTCGGGGAGCTGTTTTTT	CASTRGNQAGVGELFF
.	TRBV29-1	.	TRBJ1-6	TGCAGCGTGCGGGGTACGGCGGATTCACCCCTCCACTTT	CSVRGTADSPLHF
few	TRBV20-1	.	TRBJ2-7	TGCAGTGCTAGAGATGACGGGACCTCATCCTACGAGCAGTACTTC	CSARDDGTSSYEQYF
.	TRBV29-1	.	TRBJ2-2	TGCAGCGTGGGCGGGTGGGACCTGAACACCGGGGAGCTGTTTTTT	CSVGGWDLNTGELFF
.	TRBV9	TRBD1	TRBJ1-6	TGTGCCAGCAGCGCCGGAAGACAGGGGACAGGGAAGAATTCACCCCTCCACTTT	CASSAGRQGTGKNSPLHF
many	TRBV10-3	TRBD1	TRBJ2-3	TGTGCCATCAGTGGACAGGGTTTGGAAACCGATACGCAGTATTTT	CAISGQGLETDTQYF
many	TRBV20-1	.	TRBJ2-3	TGCAGTGCTAGAGATCGGACTGGCACAGATACGCAGTATTTT	CSARDRTGTDTQYF
.	TRBV5-1	TRBD1	TRBJ2-7	TGCGCCAGCAGCCCTCCGAGGACCGGGACAGGGGGCGTCGAGCAGTACTTC	CASSPPRTGTGGVEQYF
few	TRBV3-1	.	TRBJ1-3	TGTGCCAGCAGCCCCCAGAGGAGGGGCGCGGCGTGGGACACCATATATTTT	CASSPQRRGAAWDTIYF
.	TRBV12-3/TRBV12-4	.	TRBJ2-2	TGTGCCAGCAGTTTTCCCTTTGTCGGTGGAAACACCGGGGAGCTGTTTTTT	CASSFPFVGGNTGELFF
.	TRBV7-9	.	TRBJ2-7	TGTGCCAGCAGCCCCCGGACGGTGAGCTCCTACGAGCAGTACTTC	CASSPRTVSSYEQYF
many	TRBV29-1	.	TRBJ2-3	TGCAGCGTTGAAGTCGGCCGGGGGAGGAGCACAGATACGCAGTATTTT	CSVEVGRGRSTDTQYF
.	TRBV6-1	.	TRBJ1-4	TGTGCCAGCAGCTTGTCGGGAAAACTGTTTTTT	CASSLSGKLFF
few	TRBV5-1	.	TRBJ2-7	TGCGCCAGCAGCTTGGTGTCAGGGGAGTCCCATTACGAGCAGTACTTC	CASSLVSGESHYEQYF
.	TRBV7-2	.	TRBJ2-3	TGTGCCAGCAGCTTAGAAACTCTCCGACTAGGCGATACGCAGTATTTT	CASSLETLRLGDTQYF
many	TRBV28	.	TRBJ2-1	TGTGCCAGCGGTAGATTGGAGCAGTTCTTC	CASGRLEQFF
.	TRBV5-1	.	TRBJ2-3	TGCGCCAGCAGCTTGGAGACAGTCACAGATACGCAGTATTTT	CASSLETVTDTQYF
few	TRBV10-3	TRBD2	TRBJ2-7	TGTGCCATCAGACCTAGCGGGAGCCACGAGCAGTACTTC	CAIRPSGSHEQYF
.	TRBV11-1	.	TRBJ2-5	TGTGCCAGCACCCCGGACGGGAATACGGGTTGGACCCAGTACTTC	CASTPDGNTGWTQYF
.	TRBV9	TRBD2	TRBJ2-1	TGTGCCAGCAGCGCCTATTCGGGGGAGGGTTCTAATGAGCAGTTCTTC	CASSAYSGEGSNEQFF
.	TRBV5-5	TRBD2	TRBJ2-7	TGTGCCAGCAGCTTGCCACTAGCGGGCCCCTACGAGCAGTACTTC	CASSLPLAGPYEQYF
few	TRBV27	TRBD2	TRBJ2-7	TGTGCCAGCGGGCTAGCGGGAGCTCAAGAGCAGTACTTC	CASGLAGAQEQYF
.	TRBV4-3	.	TRBJ1-6	TGCGCCAGCAGCCAAGATATTTGGGAGTCACCCCTCCACTTT	CASSQDIWESPLHF
.	TRBV7-9	.	TRBJ1-2	TGTGCCAGCAGCCCGGATTTAACAGGATATGGCTACACCTTC	CASSPDLTGYGYTF
few	TRBV14	.	TRBJ2-5	TGTGCCAGCAGCCGAATGTGGGCACAGGGTATGGGTGAGACCCAGTACTTC	CASSRMWAQGMGETQYF
few	TRBV23-1	.	TRBJ2-2	TGCGCCAGCAGTCTAGAGAGGGTTGACACCGGGGAGCTGTTTTTT	CASSLERVDTGELFF
many	TRBV28	.	TRBJ1-2	TGTGCCAGCAGCTCCCGTCGACAACTTGAGTATGGCTACACCTTC	CASSSRRQLEYGYTF
few	TRBV7-8	.	TRBJ1-1	TGTGCCAGCAGCTTCCTCGTATACACTGAAGCTTTCTTT	CASSFLVYTEAFF
.	TRBV28	.	TRBJ2-6	TGTGCCAGCAGGCAAGGGATGGGGGCCTCTGGGGCCAACGTCCTGACTTTC	CASRQGMGASGANVLTF
.	TRBV12-3/TRBV12-4	.	TRBJ1-1	TGTGCCAGCAGGTTGGGTCCGGCTGAAGCTTTCTTT	CASRLGPAEAFF
few	TRBV14	TRBD2	TRBJ2-7	TGTGCCAGCAGCCCGCTAGCGGGAGGGTCGGCCTACGAGCAGTACTTC	CASSPLAGGSAYEQYF
few	TRBV28	.	TRBJ2-7	TGTGCCAGCAGGACGGACAGCCCCTACGAGCAGTACTTC	CASRTDSPYEQYF
.	TRBV28	TRBD1	TRBJ1-2	TGTGCCAGCACCTCTCTATCGGGACAGGGCTATGGCTACACCTTC	CASTSLSGQGYGYTF
many	TRBV18	TRBD2	TRBJ2-1	TGTGCCAGCTCACCTAGACTAGCGGGGAGCTCCTACAATGAGCAGTTCTTC	CASSPRLAGSSYNEQFF
.	TRBV20-1	.	TRBJ2-7	TGCAGTGCTATTAATCCCTACGAGCAGTACTTC	CSAINPYEQYF
.	TRBV27	TRBD2	TRBJ2-2	TGTGCCAGCACCCTGACTAGCGGGTCCACCGGGGAGCTGTTTTTT	CASTLTSGSTGELFF
.	TRBV7-6	TRBD2	TRBJ2-1	TGTGCCAGCAGCTTAGAGCGGGGCAATGAGCAGTTCTTC	CASSLERGNEQFF
.	TRBV5-1	.	TRBJ2-5	TGCGCCAGCAGTCGAGACGCACAAGAGACCCAGTACTTC	CASSRDAQETQYF
many	TRBV12-3/TRBV12-4	.	TRBJ1-6	TGTGCCAGCAGTCCCCAGGGGAGATTTCCACCCCTCCACTTT	CASSPQGRFPPLHF
.	TRBV14	TRBD1	TRBJ2-5	TGTGCCAGCAGCCAAGAATCCTACAGGGGGAGGTTGGAGACCCAGTACTTC	CASSQESYRGRLETQYF
few	TRBV28	TRBD1	TRBJ1-1	TGTGCCAGCAGTTTATCCACGACAGGGTGGGACACTGAAGCTTTCTTT	CASSLSTTGWDTEAFF
.	TRBV5-1	TRBD1	TRBJ2-7	TGCGCCAGCAGCTTGTCCAGGGACAGGGACTACGAGCAGTACTTC	CASSLSRDRDYEQYF
.	TRBV5-1	TRBD2	TRBJ2-1	TGCGCCAGCAGCCTTGGATTGGTAGCGGGCACCAATGAGCAGTTCTTC	CASSLGLVAGTNEQFF
many	TRBV5-1	.	TRBJ2-7	TGCGCCAGCAGCTTGGGTCCAGCGACCTCCTACGAGCAGTACTTC	CASSLGPATSYEQYF
.	TRBV12-3/TRBV12-4	.	TRBJ2-3	TGTGCCAGCAGTTTTGGGGCCAGGCCAGATACGCAGTATTTT	CASSFGARPDTQYF
.	TRBV24-1	TRBD2	TRBJ2-1	TGTGCCACCAGTATCCCACCTCCGGGACTAGCGGGCAATGAGCAGTTCTTC	CATSIPPPGLAGNEQFF
.	TRBV2	.	TRBJ2-7	TGTGCCAGCAGTCCTATGCTCGTTGGCGGGGGCTTCTACGAGCAGTACTTC	CASSPMLVGGGFYEQYF
few	TRBV7-9	.	TRBJ1-2	TGTGCCAGCAGCGACAAGGGGGGAAAGTATGGCTACACCTTC	CASSDKGGKYGYTF
.	TRBV3-1	.	TRBJ2-5	TGTGCCAGCAGCCCCCTCGGAACAGGGTTAGGAGAGACCCAGTACTTC	CASSPLGTGLGETQYF